Below, 23 T cell receptor beta chains from the same sample are listed, as sequenced in a study of human T cells and chemical hapten exposure. Time point noted: healthy volunteer bleed at 2 weeks. Total RNA was extracted from unfractionated whole blood. In TCRdb, the RACE reads were re-called with MiXCR into one record per CDR3 protein. This sample carries around 130,000 distinct CDR3 sequences, approximately 9% of them seen once, and the ten largest clones take 1.5% to 2%. The source material was whole blood. The receptors come from a male donor in good health. Some clones in this sample may be carry-over from other donors' samples.

This clonotype was detected a few times. The rearrangement uses TRBV3-1 and TRBJ2-3; 10 bases fit TRBD2. V lost 0 bases, J lost 3 bases, and 9 bases stayed unmatched. CDR1 LGHDT and CDR2 YNNKEL come from the germline V gene (reference sequence). There are 18 residues in the CDR3. CDR3 sequence: CASSQDQAGGPPTDTQYF. CDR3 DNA sequence: TGTGCCAGCAGCCAAGATCAAGCGGGAGGGCCTCCGACAGATACGCAGTATTTT.

A note on this clonotype: Given a much more abundant clone one base away, this may be a read error. CDR3 region: CASSRTSGVTDTQHF. The CDR3 DNA reads as TGTGCCAGCAGCAGAACTAGCGGGGTCACAGATACGCAGCATTTT. The chain uses TRBV6-5 and TRBJ2-3; D ambiguous. The closer fit of TRBJ1-5 to the DNA end suggests the J call may be wrong. The CDR3 runs 15 residues. The germline V gene has CDR1 MNHEY and CDR2 SVGAGI.

The chain uses TRBV7-2 and TRBJ2-1, with a possible D match to TRBD2 (6 bases). Trimming cost V 0 bases and J 4 bases, with 13 bases left between them. The CDR3 length is 16 residues. The germline V gene has CDR1 SGHTA and CDR2 FQGNSA. For the CDR3, the DNA is TGTGCCAGCAGCTTAGCGTCCGGGAGACGGTACAATGAGCAGTTCTTC. Translated: CASSLASGRRYNEQFF.

The table lists this clonotype with a few counts. V is TRBV6-5 and J is TRBJ1-1; D is unresolved. V shed 2 bases and J shed 4 bases, with 11 bases lying between them. The CDR3 contains 14 residues. Germline-derived CDR1 and CDR2 are MNHEY and SVGAGI. The CDR3 region is CASSYAGGVTEAFF. Here the CDR3 DNA reads TGTGCCAGCAGTTACGCTGGAGGAGTCACTGAAGCTTTCTTT.

In its sample, this clonotype was seen many times. The J gene is TRBJ2-5, the V gene TRBV7-9; TRBD1 is a possible D gene (6 bases). The V end was cut by 5 bases, the J end by 2 bases, with 18 bases between. The CDR3 runs to 16 residues. From germline, CDR1 is SEHNR and CDR2 FQNEAQ (reference sequence). CDR3 bases: TGTGCCAGCAGCCCGAAGACCGCCGACAGGCAAGAGACCCAGTACTTC. Translation: CASSPKTADRQETQYF.

The chain joins TRBV7-9 to TRBJ1-3; D is unresolved. The germline gives CDR1 SEHNR, CDR2 FQNEAQ (reference sequence). The CDR3 totals 16 residues. The V end was cut by 7 bases, the J end by 5 bases, with 21 bases between. The CDR3 coding sequence is TGTGCCAGCACCGATCGGCAGACTAATGAGCGAAACACCATATATTTT. Its translation is CASTDRQTNERNTIYF.

This chain uses TRBV10-3 with TRBJ1-1, with 9 positions matching TRBD1. Germline values: CDR1 ENHRY, CDR2 SYGVKD. V trimming: 10 bases; J trimming: 2 bases; junction bases outside the gene matches: 11. This CDR3 contains 15 residues. This chain's CDR3 is CATTTQTGGNTEAFF. Here the CDR3 DNA reads TGTGCCACCACAACCCAGACAGGGGGTAACACTGAAGCTTTCTTT.

This clonotype was counted ten times or more. The chain couples TRBV4-3 to TRBJ1-1; tentatively, D is TRBD1 (6 bases). Trimming cost V 3 bases and J 1 base, with 12 bases left between them. The CDR3 loop spans 15 amino acids. CDR1 and CDR2 (germline): LGHNA, YSLEER. In nucleotides, the CDR3 is TGCGCCAGCAGCCAGGAAAGGGGGGCGAACACTGAAGCTTTCTTT. Its translation is CASSQERGANTEAFF.

The table lists this clonotype with a few counts. DNA of the CDR3: TGTGCCAGCAGCTTGCAGGGGAGCTCCTACGAGCAGTACTTC. This translates into CASSLQGSSYEQYF. The V and J genes are TRBV5-6 and TRBJ2-7, with D possibly matching TRBD1 (6 bases). With 1 base removed from V and 0 bases from J, the gap between germline ends came to 8 bases. This CDR3 is 14 amino acids long. Per the germline V gene, CDR1 is SGHDT and CDR2 is YYEEEE.

In this sample, this clonotype turned up many times. The chain combines TRBV29-1 with TRBJ2-1; 8 bases map to TRBD1. The length of the CDR3 is 13 residues. Trimming took 7 bases from V and 3 from J; bases not matched to a gene: 5. CDR1 and CDR2 from the germline V gene are SQVTM and ANQGSEA. The DNA of the CDR3 is TGCAGCGCAGCCGGACAGGGCTACAATGAGCAGTTCTTC. This codes for CSAAGQGYNEQFF.

This clonotype was seen only once. The J gene is TRBJ1-6, the V gene TRBV7-8; 8 bases match TRBD1. Germline CDR1 and CDR2: SGHVS and FQNEAQ. The CDR3 spans 16 residues. Unmatched junction bases numbered 5, after V lost 2 bases and J lost 5 bases. The CDR3 coding sequence is TGTGCCAGCAGCTTACAGGGGGCAGGCGATAATTCACCCCTCCACTTT. Translating it yields CASSLQGAGDNSPLHF.

This clonotype was counted only a few times. The V and J genes are TRBV20-1 and TRBJ1-1; D is undetermined. Germline V gene lookup returns CDR1 DFQATT and CDR2 SNEGSKA (reference sequence). V was pared by 6 bases and J by 4 bases, with 15 bases between. CDR3 length equals 13 residues. The CDR3 protein is CSAYPSAGTEAFF. CDR3 sequence (DNA): TGCAGTGCGTACCCTTCAGCGGGCACTGAAGCTTTCTTT.

This clonotype has more than one count but fewer than ten. The chain joins TRBV21-1 to TRBJ2-7; no check of the table's D call, TRBD1, against the DNA was made. TRBV21-1 is given as a pseudogene. The CDR3 consists of 15 residues. DNA for the CDR3: TGTGCCAGCAGCACCCTCAGGGGGCAAGGCTACGAGCAGTACTTC. Translated: CASSTLRGQGYEQYF.

The table lists this clonotype with a few counts. This chain uses TRBV3-1 with TRBJ1-2; no reliable D call. V lost 3 bases, J lost 4 bases, and 6 bases lay in between. CDR3 length equals 12 residues. Germline assignment: CDR1 LGHDT and CDR2 YNNKEL (reference sequence). The DNA for the CDR3 is TGTGCCAGCAGCCAGCAGTTCTATGGCTACACCTTC. Protein sequence: CASSQQFYGYTF.

This clonotype was counted only a few times. V usage is TRBV27 and J usage is TRBJ2-3; 8 nucleotides match TRBD1. The ends lost 0 bases at V and 9 bases at J; junction bases unmatched: 8. CDR3 length equals 15 residues. Germline CDR1 and CDR2: MNHEY and SMNVEV (reference sequence). The CDR3 reads CASSLSVTGGGTQYF. For the CDR3, the DNA is TGTGCCAGCAGTTTATCCGTCACAGGGGGAGGCACGCAGTATTTT.

This clonotype was seen more than once but under ten times. This chain connects TRBV6-2 or TRBV6-3 to TRBJ2-1; maybe TRBD2 (6 bases). V lost 4 bases to trimming and J lost 9 bases, with 13 bases between them. Germline V CDR1 and CDR2: MNHEY, SVGEGT. The CDR3 has 13 amino acids. The CDR3 spells CASSSAGYAEQFF. The CDR3, as DNA: TGTGCCAGCAGTTCAGCGGGCTATGCTGAGCAGTTCTTC.

There are many counts of this clonotype. This chain joins TRBV20-1 and TRBJ1-1; unclear D gene. V was clipped by 0 bases and J by 4 bases, with 12 bases between them. The germline gives CDR1 DFQATT, CDR2 SNEGSKA (reference sequence). The CDR3 spans 14 residues. DNA for the CDR3: TGCAGTGCTAGAGATGGGAAGGGTGGCACTGAAGCTTTCTTT. It encodes CSARDGKGGTEAFF.

V gene TRBV6-5 combines with J gene TRBJ1-2; D is unresolved. Trimming took 0 bases from V and 6 from J, leaving 11 bases between them. The CDR3 spans 14 residues. Germline CDR1 is MNHEY and CDR2 is SVGAGI. CDR3 in amino acids: CASSYSSQSNGYTF. CDR3 nucleotide sequence: TGTGCCAGCAGTTACTCGAGTCAGTCCAATGGCTACACCTTC.

This clonotype was found a few times. V and J are TRBV7-9 and TRBJ2-3; D perhaps matches TRBD2 (5 bases). Germline V lookup: CDR1 SEHNR, CDR2 FQNEAQ (reference sequence). The CDR3 sequence is 19 residues long. The ends were cut back, 3 bases at V and 1 base at J, with 23 bases in the middle. This chain's CDR3 is CASSLAGAEKNWGTDTQYF. The DNA for the CDR3 is TGTGCCAGCAGCTTGGCCGGAGCGGAGAAAAACTGGGGCACAGATACGCAGTATTTT.

The V and J genes are TRBV27 and TRBJ2-7; D is uncertain. The CDR3 length is 15 residues. Germline V CDR1 and CDR2: MNHEY, SMNVEV (reference sequence). The ends were cut back, 2 bases at V and 1 base at J, with 12 bases in the middle. CDR3 in amino acids: CASSLTPGQSYEQYF. The CDR3 DNA reads TGTGCCAGCAGTTTAACGCCGGGCCAATCCTACGAGCAGTACTTC.

This clonotype was counted many times. This chain joins TRBV11-3 and TRBJ2-2; D is uncertain. The CDR3 consists of 13 residues. Germline V gene sequence: CDR1 SGHNT, CDR2 YENEEA. The V end was cut by 1 base, the J end by 3 bases, with 3 bases between. The CDR3 is CASSLVDTGELFF. DNA of the CDR3: TGTGCCAGCAGCTTAGTTGACACCGGGGAGCTGTTTTTT.

This clonotype showed up just a few times. This chain joins TRBV25-1 and TRBJ1-6, with 7 bases identical to TRBD1. V gave up 3 bases and J gave up 9 bases; unmatched junction bases: 5. The CDR3 length is 14 residues. Germline lookup yields CDR1 MGHDK and CDR2 SYGVNS. Here the CDR3 reads CASSDEGAGSPLHF. In DNA form, the CDR3 reads TGTGCCAGCAGTGACGAGGGGGCAGGTTCACCCCTCCACTTT.

V usage is TRBV7-8 and J usage is TRBJ2-3; TRBD2 agrees at 7 bases. The CDR3 totals 14 residues. CDR1 and CDR2 (germline): SGHVS, FQNEAQ. The junction had 8 bases not matched to a gene; V was cut back by 0 bases and J by 11 bases. The DNA of the CDR3 is TGTGCCAGCAGCTTAGCTCTGACTAGCCAGGTGCAGTATTTT. It yields the protein CASSLALTSQVQYF.